This TCR beta chain was observed in a study of blood T cell repertoires in COVID-19 (TCRdb year 2020). A note on the overall study: Samples covering the acute and convalescent phases of COVID-19 were provided by collaborators in the United States, Italy and Spain. The material from the prospective study consisted of cDNA or gDNA derived from T cells, B-cell-depleted T cells, or PBMCs. Subjects who had been exposed to COVID-19, were actively infected with it, or had recovered from it provided the deeply sampled blood TCRbeta repertoires that made up the dataset. The repertoires were released in a freely available public database intended as a resource for research on the immune response to SARS-CoV-2. The samples were drawn from two sources: the first 160 participants of the ongoing ImmuneRACE study, and 1,254 subjects contributed by 6 global collaborators. A de-identified subject ID, COVID-19 status, age in years and sex were almost always included in the sample metadata. Where HLA class I and class II types were available, the types were taken from metadata supplied by the sample provider, not from assay-based typing. What the work shows at the level of the full study, not this receptor alone: Clinical and demographic metadata were provided uncurated, with the amount varying by source and participant.

This clone came up a few times. This clone's antigen is unknown. No base quality information exists; no much larger clone differs at one position. TCRbeta CDR3 regions were amplified from genomic DNA using the immunoSEQ Assay, a bias-controlled multiplex PCR. In the authors' own workflow: Nucleated cell counts per sample were estimated from amplification of reference gene primers within the assay. Sequence reads were collapsed and filtered to measure the absolute abundance of every unique TCRbeta CDR3 rearrangement. Productive Simpson clonality was computed per sample as the square root of Simpson's diversity index over productive rearrangements. The clones in this table, taken by TCRdb from immuneACCESS, are in-frame only. Not every clone is retained; where verified, under half of the shortfall comes from an unresolved V gene, and the cause of the rest is unknown. The V and J calls and clone size were taken over from that table, and D and trimming were inferred from the DNA. The sample profile shows some 290,000 clones; 65% to 90% of them were found once. 2.5% to 3% of the sample comes from the top ten.

Each collaborating institution followed its own protocols to collect whole blood in K2EDTA tubes. Collaborator samples were shipped for TCRbeta analysis as frozen whole blood, isolated PBMCs, or DNA extracted from either sample type. CDR1 and CDR2, per the germline V gene, are SGHTA and FQGNSA. The CDR3 spans 15 residues, from the cysteine through the phenylalanine. Left in the record is the CDR3 DNA by itself, 45 bases read in frame from the first base. Trimmed from V: 1 base; trimmed from J: 3 bases; junction bases lacking a gene match: 4. The receptor comes from a woman between 55 and 75 years old with active or convalescent COVID-19. The sequence is built from TRBV7-2 and TRBJ2-7, with 9 bases in between that match TRBD1. What was sequenced was peripheral blood. CDR3 sequence: CASSLDRGQGYEQYF. The bases are TGTGCCAGCAGCTTAGACCGGGGACAGGGCTACGAGCAGTACTTC.